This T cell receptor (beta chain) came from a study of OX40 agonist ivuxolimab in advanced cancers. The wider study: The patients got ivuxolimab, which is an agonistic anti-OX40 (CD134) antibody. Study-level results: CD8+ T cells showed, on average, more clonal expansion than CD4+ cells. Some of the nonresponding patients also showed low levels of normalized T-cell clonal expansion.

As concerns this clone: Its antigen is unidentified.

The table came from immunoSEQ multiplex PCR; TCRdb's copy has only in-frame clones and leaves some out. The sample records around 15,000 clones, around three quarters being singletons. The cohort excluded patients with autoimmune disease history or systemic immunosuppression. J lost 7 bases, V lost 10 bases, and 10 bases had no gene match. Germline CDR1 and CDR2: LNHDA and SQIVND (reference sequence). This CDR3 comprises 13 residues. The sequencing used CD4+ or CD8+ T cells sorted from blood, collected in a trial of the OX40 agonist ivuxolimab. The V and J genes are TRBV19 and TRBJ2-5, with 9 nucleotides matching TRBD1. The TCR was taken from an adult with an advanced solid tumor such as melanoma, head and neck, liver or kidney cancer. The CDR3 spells CATWDRVEGTQYF. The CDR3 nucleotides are TGTGCCACCTGGGACAGGGTGGAAGGGACCCAGTACTTC.